A single sample gave rise to the 31 T cell receptor beta chains below, sequenced in a study of vaccination and CD4 T cells after COVID-19. For these TCRs, the target antigens are not known. An Oncomine TCR Beta short-read assay was used to sequence the DNA from cultured CD4+ T cells. In TCRdb, the PCR reads were re-called with MiXCR into one record per CDR3 protein. Of 11,000 or so distinct CDR3 sequences listed, roughly 48% are singletons. Treatment meaning: roughly 10-day PBMC culture with coronavirus spike peptide pools or control peptides (ViraFEST assay). The sequencing input was CD4+ T cells from blood, cultured in vitro. The receptors derive from a human donor who had recovered from COVID-19.

The chain joins TRBV2 to TRBJ2-5; 7 bases are shared with TRBD2. Germline CDR1 SNHLY, CDR2 FYNNEI. The CDR3 runs 14 residues. V gave up 2 bases and J gave up 5 bases; unmatched junction bases: 5. In DNA, the CDR3 is TGTGCCAGCAGTGAATGGCGGGAGAGGGAGACCCAGTACTTC. Encoded protein: CASSEWRERETQYF.

This chain links TRBV7-9 with TRBJ2-1; 10 bases line up with TRBD2. The trim removed 5 bases at V and 6 bases at J, leaving 7 bases unmatched. This CDR3 is built from 15 residues. Germline V lookup: CDR1 SEHNR, CDR2 FQNEAQ (reference sequence). The CDR3 DNA is TGTGCCAGCAGCCCGCCTAGCGGGAGAATCAATGAGCAGTTCTTC. Encoded protein: CASSPPSGRINEQFF.

V and J are TRBV2 and TRBJ1-2; 12 nucleotides align to TRBD1. J was trimmed by 8 bases and V by 6 bases; bases with no gene match: 7. Germline V gene lookup returns CDR1 SNHLY and CDR2 FYNNEI. This CDR3 has 14 residues. Written as DNA, the CDR3 is TGTGCCAGCAGGAATTCCGGGACAGGGGGCGGCTACACCTTC. Its translation: CASRNSGTGGGYTF.

This clonotype was picked up a small number of times. The CDR3 sequence is CSARSGGSGNTIYF. The CDR3 coding sequence is TGCAGTGCTAGATCCGGCGGATCTGGAAACACCATATATTTT. The chain uses TRBV20-1 and TRBJ1-3; D is undetermined. CDR1 and CDR2 (germline): DFQATT, SNEGSKA (reference sequence). V was trimmed by 2 bases and J by 1 base, leaving 9 bases between them. There are 14 residues in the CDR3.

The rearrangement joins TRBV20-1 to TRBJ2-7; D may be TRBD1 or TRBD2 (6 bases each). The length of the CDR3 is 14 residues. Looked up from germline, CDR1 is DFQATT and CDR2 is SNEGSKA (reference sequence). The CDR3 nucleotides are TGCAGCAAACAACGGGGGCAGGGTCGCGGGGAGCAGTACTTC. It specifies CSKQRGQGRGEQYF.

This clonotype was seen more than once but under ten times. The chain recombines TRBV20-1 with TRBJ2-5, with 8 bases lining up with TRBD2. Trimming took 0 bases from V and 1 from J; bases not matched to a gene: 7. This CDR3 is built from 16 residues. The germline gives CDR1 DFQATT, CDR2 SNEGSKA (reference sequence). As DNA, the CDR3 is TGCAGTGCTAGAGATAGCCTAGCGGGCCTCCAAGAGACCCAGTACTTC. Its translation is CSARDSLAGLQETQYF.

This rearrangement joins TRBV7-2 to TRBJ2-3; 11 bases are a match to TRBD2. Germline values: CDR1 SGHTA, CDR2 FQGNSA. The CDR3 covers 18 residues. V shed 5 bases, J shed 0 bases, and the junction held 10 bases outside the gene matches. The DNA of the CDR3 is TGTGCCAGCAGCCAGGAGAGGGGACTAGCGGAAAGCACAGATACGCAGTATTTT. It is translated as CASSQERGLAESTDTQYF.

This chain links TRBV5-1 with TRBJ1-3; possible D gene TRBD1, 5 bases. The CDR3 sequence is 17 residues long. Trimming took off 4 bases at V and 2 bases at J, with 19 bases between the two ends. Germline CDR1 and CDR2: SGHRS and YFSETQ. The CDR3 nucleotides read TGCGCCAGCAGCCTTTCGGGGCCAGTTTTGGCTGGAAACACCATATATTTT. It yields the protein CASSLSGPVLAGNTIYF.

The chain carries TRBV20-1 and TRBJ2-7; D is perhaps TRBD2 (5 bases). V lost 6 bases to trimming and J lost 3 bases, with 12 bases between them. The CDR3 loop spans 12 amino acids. Germline V lookup: CDR1 DFQATT, CDR2 SNEGSKA (reference sequence). CDR3 sequence: CSALLRVYEQYF. In DNA form, the CDR3 reads TGCAGTGCCCTTCTGAGGGTCTACGAGCAGTACTTC.

This clonotype was recorded a few times. The V call is TRBV7-8, the J call TRBJ1-6, with 7 bases lining up with TRBD1. The ends lost 5 bases at V and 7 bases at J; junction bases unmatched: 8. Germline V CDR1 and CDR2: SGHVS, FQNEAQ. The CDR3 has 15 amino acids. DNA for the CDR3: TGTGCCAGCAGCCCGAGGACAGGCGAGAATTCACCCCTCCACTTT. It yields the protein CASSPRTGENSPLHF.

Only a few counts were recorded for this clonotype. V is TRBV6-1 and J is TRBJ2-5; 8 bases are shared with TRBD2. Trimming took 6 bases from V and 1 from J; bases not matched to a gene: 4. There are 14 residues in the CDR3. Germline V gene sequence: CDR1 MNHNS, CDR2 SASEGT. The CDR3 loop reads CASRRGGSQETQYF. DNA for the CDR3: TGTGCCAGCAGACGGGGGGGCAGCCAAGAGACCCAGTACTTC.

The V gene is TRBV30, the J gene TRBJ2-1; TRBD2 matches 11 bases. Germline CDR1 and CDR2: GTSNPN and SVGIG (reference sequence). The CDR3 is 15 amino acids. V shed 3 bases, J shed 5 bases, and the junction held 6 bases outside the gene matches. The CDR3 is CAWRSTSGGDNEQFF. As DNA, the CDR3 is TGTGCCTGGAGGTCCACTAGCGGGGGAGACAATGAGCAGTTCTTC.

V gene TRBV6-2 or TRBV6-3 combines with J gene TRBJ2-5, with 12 nucleotides matching TRBD2. There are 15 residues in the CDR3. CDR1 is MNHEY, CDR2 SVGEGT, per germline. Unmatched junction bases numbered 3, after V lost 5 bases and J lost 2 bases. CDR3 protein: CASSPTSGSQETQYF. The CDR3 coding sequence is TGTGCCAGCAGTCCGACTAGCGGGAGTCAAGAGACCCAGTACTTC.

CDR3 DNA sequence: TGTGCCAGCAGGTCCGACAGATCCGGAGCCTACAATGAGCAGTTCTTC. It encodes CASRSDRSGAYNEQFF. The genes are TRBV6-1 and TRBJ2-1, with D possibly matching TRBD1 (5 bases). The V end lost 6 bases, the J end lost 2 bases, and 17 bases lay between the germline ends. The CDR3 is 16 amino acids. Germline V gene lookup returns CDR1 MNHNS and CDR2 SASEGT.

V is TRBV7-9 and J is TRBJ1-6; TRBD1 aligns across 7 bases. With V trimmed by 3 bases and J by 10 bases, 9 bases remained unmatched. Germline CDR1 is SEHNR and CDR2 is FQNEAQ (reference sequence). The CDR3 totals 15 residues. The CDR3: CASSFGGQGGSPLHF. As DNA, the CDR3 is TGTGCCAGCAGCTTCGGGGGCCAGGGGGGATCACCCCTCCACTTT.

The chain has TRBV7-8 and TRBJ1-5, with a tentative D call TRBD1 (6 bases). V lost 5 bases and J lost 4, with 15 bases in between. The V gene's germline CDR1 is SGHVS and CDR2 FQNEAQ. The CDR3 sequence is 15 residues long. CDR3 loop: CASSPVRGQNQPQHF. In DNA form, the CDR3 reads TGTGCCAGCAGCCCTGTCAGGGGACAAAATCAGCCCCAGCATTTT.

The CDR3 DNA follows: TGTGCCACCAGTGATTCAAGAAAAGTGCAGGGCAATCAGCCCCAGCATTTT. This encodes CATSDSRKVQGNQPQHF. This chain connects TRBV24-1 to TRBJ1-5; D remains ambiguous. Trimming removed 2 bases from V and 2 bases from J, with 15 bases in between. This CDR3 spans 17 amino acids. Looked up from germline, CDR1 is KGHDR and CDR2 is SFDVKD.

The chain combines TRBV15 with TRBJ2-3; D remains unclear. The germline CDR1 and CDR2 sequences are LNHNV and YYDKDF (reference sequence). This CDR3 spans 13 amino acids. V gave up 4 bases and J gave up 5 bases, with 10 bases separating them. DNA for the CDR3: TGTGCCACCAGCATTCTTGACGGAGATACGCAGTATTTT. This sequence encodes CATSILDGDTQYF.

This chain joins TRBV7-9 and TRBJ1-5; D is possibly TRBD1 (5 bases). V shed 2 bases and J shed 7 bases, with 9 bases lying between them. The CDR3 loop spans 13 amino acids. The V gene's germline CDR1 is SEHNR and CDR2 FQNEAQ (reference sequence). The CDR3 DNA reads TGTGCCAGCAGCTTAAAAGGGGAACAGCCCCAGCATTTT. This codes for CASSLKGEQPQHF.

In this sample, this clonotype is medium-sized. This sequence joins TRBV6-1 and TRBJ1-6, with unresolved D. The V end was cut by 6 bases, the J end by 7 bases, with 10 bases between. Per the germline V gene, CDR1 is MNHNS and CDR2 is SASEGT. This CDR3 is built from 13 residues. The CDR3 protein is CASSPLSNSPLHF. In DNA, the CDR3 is TGTGCCAGCAGCCCTCTGAGCAATTCACCCCTCCACTTT.

This clonotype was detected once. The rearrangement uses TRBV2 and TRBJ1-5; D is perhaps TRBD1 (6 bases). CDR1 is SNHLY and CDR2 is FYNNEI in the germline V gene. This CDR3 is 14 amino acids long. Trimming left V 4 bases short and J 4 bases short, with 11 bases between. CDR3 residues: CASSVDRFNQPQHF. The CDR3 DNA reads as TGTGCCAGCAGTGTTGACAGGTTTAATCAGCCCCAGCATTTT. The full variable domain, in which reference TRBV2 and TRBJ1-5 provide the parts outside the CDR3, is EPEVTQTPSHQVTQMGQEVILRCVPISNHLYFYWYRQILGQKVEFLVSFYNNEISEKSEIFDDQFSVERPDGSNFTLKIRSTKLEDSAMYFCASSVDRFNQPQHFGDGTRLSIL.

CDR3 sequence: CAWKQGRSEEAFF. CDR3 in DNA: TGTGCCTGGAAACAAGGGAGATCTGAAGAAGCTTTCTTT. The V call is TRBV30, the J call TRBJ1-1, with no clear D. V lost 4 bases to trimming and J lost 8 bases, with 17 bases between them. Germline V gene sequence: CDR1 GTSNPN, CDR2 SVGIG (reference sequence). There are 13 residues in the CDR3.

This rearrangement joins TRBV20-1 to TRBJ1-5, with D maybe TRBD1 (5 bases). V gave up 1 base and J gave up 2 bases, with 12 bases separating them. CDR3 length: 15 amino acids. The germline CDR1 and CDR2 sequences are DFQATT and SNEGSKA (reference sequence). CDR3 sequence: CSARATAGGNQPQHF. Here the CDR3 DNA reads TGCAGTGCTAGAGCCACCGCGGGGGGCAATCAGCCCCAGCATTTT.

The V and J genes are TRBV7-9 and TRBJ2-2; D is unresolved. Germline lookup yields CDR1 SEHNR and CDR2 FQNEAQ (reference sequence). CDR3 length: 13 residues. V lost 5 bases to trimming and J lost 5 bases, with 9 bases between them. CDR3 protein: CASSPEWTGELFF. As DNA, the CDR3 is TGTGCCAGCAGCCCAGAGTGGACCGGGGAGCTGTTTTTT. Filled out from reference TRBV7-9 and TRBJ2-2, the complete variable domain reads DTGVSQNPRHKITKRGQNVTFRCDPISEHNRLYWYRQTLGQGPEFLTYFQNEAQLEKSRLLSDRFSAERPKGSFSTLEIQRTEQGDSAMYLCASSPEWTGELFFGEGSRLTVL.

This clonotype showed up just a few times. This sequence joins TRBV7-9 and TRBJ2-7; TRBD2 matches at 7 bases. Looked up from germline, CDR1 is SEHNR and CDR2 is FQNEAQ (reference sequence). J lost 2 bases, V lost 6 bases, and 19 bases had no gene match. The CDR3 extends over 18 amino acids. CDR3 nucleotides: TGTGCCAGCAGTCCCGGAGGGGTTAGGCGGGAGTACACCTACGAGCAGTACTTC. Its protein is CASSPGGVRREYTYEQYF.

This clonotype has a handful of counts. The chain couples TRBV6-2 or TRBV6-3 to TRBJ1-5, with a tentative D call TRBD1 (5 bases). This CDR3 contains 14 residues. The V gene lost 4 bases and the J gene lost 7 bases, with 14 bases spanning the gap. Germline V lookup: CDR1 MNHEY, CDR2 SVGEGT. CDR3 loop: CASSSTGSRQPQHF. DNA for the CDR3: TGTGCCAGCAGTTCTACAGGAAGCAGGCAGCCCCAGCATTTT.

This chain joins TRBV2 and TRBJ2-7; D perhaps matches TRBD2 (6 bases). The CDR3 has 13 amino acids. V was clipped by 4 bases and J by 5 bases, with 12 bases between them. The germline gives CDR1 SNHLY, CDR2 FYNNEI. The CDR3 sequence: CASSGGSGDEQYF. The CDR3, as DNA: TGTGCCAGCAGTGGGGGTAGCGGAGACGAGCAGTACTTC.

The chain is built from TRBV20-1 and TRBJ2-5, with 10 bases matching TRBD1. The CDR3 totals 13 residues. Germline V gene data show CDR1 as DFQATT and CDR2 as SNEGSKA (reference sequence). Losses at the gene ends were 5 bases for V and 3 bases for J; bases not matched to a gene: 3. CDR3 residues: CSARQGAEETQYF. The CDR3 coding sequence is TGCAGTGCTCGACAGGGGGCTGAAGAGACCCAGTACTTC.

The gene calls are TRBV20-1 and TRBJ2-1; 7 nucleotides agree with TRBD2. Germline V lookup: CDR1 DFQATT, CDR2 SNEGSKA (reference sequence). V gave up 7 bases and J gave up 0 bases; unmatched junction bases: 6. The CDR3 length is 14 residues. The CDR3 bases are TGCAGTGTTACGGCGGGAGACTCCTACAATGAGCAGTTCTTC. Translated: CSVTAGDSYNEQFF.

CDR3 nucleotides: TGTGCCAGCAGCGGAACACCGGGACTTCCCCCCGGGGAGCTGTTTTTT. This translates into CASSGTPGLPPGELFF. The chain has TRBV9 and TRBJ2-2; D is perhaps TRBD2 (6 bases). The CDR3 contains 16 residues. Trimming left V 3 bases short and J 6 bases short, with 18 bases between. Germline loops: CDR1 SGDLS, CDR2 YYNGEE.

This clonotype was detected only a few times. This chain links TRBV19 with TRBJ2-5; maybe TRBD1 (7 bases). The CDR3 consists of 15 residues. Germline V gene data show CDR1 as LNHDA and CDR2 as SQIVND (reference sequence). V lost 6 bases and J 5 bases, leaving 19 bases between the germline ends. The CDR3 bases are TGTGCCAGTAGCGATCGGGGGACAGAAGCTGAGACCCAGTACTTC. Protein product: CASSDRGTEAETQYF.